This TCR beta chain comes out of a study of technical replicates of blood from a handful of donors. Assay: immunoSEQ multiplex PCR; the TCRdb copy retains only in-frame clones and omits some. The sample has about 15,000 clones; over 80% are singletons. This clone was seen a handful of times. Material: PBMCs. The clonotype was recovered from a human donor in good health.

CDR3 residues: CASSPVGANYGYTF. The DNA of the CDR3 is TGTGCCAGCTCACCAGTCGGAGCTAACTATGGCTACACCTTC. V and J are TRBV18 and TRBJ1-2; no definite D call. This CDR3 spans 14 amino acids. With 2 bases removed from V and 0 bases from J, the gap between germline ends came to 7 bases. Germline CDR1 KGHSH, CDR2 LQKENI.